This T cell receptor (beta chain) came from a study of cytomegalovirus exposure and HLA in healthy donors (dated by TCRdb to about 2017). In the study overall: An earlier analysis of roughly 500 of the donors reported about 280 Gb of sequence data and around 120 million unique TCR beta sequences obtained from 180 million or so T cells. Typing coverage varied by locus: roughly 629-630 donors for A, B, C, DRB1 and DQB1; under 550 for DQA1; over 600 for DPA1; under 490 for DPB1. Of the approximately 370 genotyped donors, 65% to 90% were placed in the genetic ancestry cluster associated with self-reported Caucasian donors. Donor age, sex, ethnicity and CMV serostatus were collected together with the repertoire data. An early release that covered around 590 HLA-typed donors contained about 300 gigabases of sequencing data and 75 million to 100 million unique TCR sequences. Rather than drawing on any new phenotypic data, the later analysis identified candidate immune exposures from TCR beta sequences and the way those sequences occurred across donors. A handful of DR-DQ haplotypes were handled as single units for association and clustering because linkage in the cohort was strong. The study aimed to test whether cataloging public T cell receptors could reveal signatures of past pathogen exposure. Every discovery cohort repertoire had been produced on one sequencing platform. A later genetic analysis used genome-wide SNP genotypes for 398 of the 666 donors, treating that subset as a discovery cohort. To predict cytomegalovirus infection status, the study combined high-throughput TCR immunosequencing, statistical association of individual TCRs with disease status, and machine learning. A separate validation cohort of 100 to 150 different subjects was used in addition to the approximately 610-subject first cohort. To study patterns of TCR occurrence, a later analysis re-analyzed previously published TCR beta repertoires from several hundred donors and added high-resolution HLA genotyping. The study used immunosequencing to profile the T cell repertoires of approximately 640 subjects and linked those repertoires to cytomegalovirus serostatus. An earlier analysis of some 500 of the donors applied high-throughput TCR beta sequencing to assess whether each TCR beta V gene segment acted as functional or pseudogenic. Among some 400 genotyped donors of the cohort, an average of roughly 230,000 unique TCR beta nucleotide sequences was sequenced per donor, of which about 18% were non-productive. Both class I and class II loci were covered by HLA typing, at four-digit resolution. The investigation overall reported the following: When HLA alleles, especially DR and DQ, strongly co-occurred, attributing TCR associations to individual alleles was difficult. According to a later analysis, TCR association rates differed among HLA loci, with DRB1 alleles showing the most associated TCRs and HLA-C alleles showing the fewest. A later analysis found that HLA-associated TCR beta chains were more clonally expanded and had lower generation probabilities than equally common non-associated chains. CMV serostatus was the only immune exposure information available for the cohort. A cluster of highly shared sequence variants was judged likely to represent a technical artifact of the sequencing pipeline. Linkage disequilibrium might explain the correlated functional status among segregating V segments, but an unknown experimental factor could not be excluded. In a later analysis, about 17,000 TCR beta sequences were associated with specific HLA alleles at a false discovery rate of 0.05. In vitro tests confirmed that a few of the cytomegalovirus-associated TCR beta chains recognize cytomegalovirus antigens. Compared with the approximately 670-donor mean, donors in an Asian-associated ancestry cluster had fewer N-insertions in productive TCRs, according to a later genetic analysis. A further reported finding was that TCR beta sequences accurately predicted the HLA-A and HLA-B alleles for most subjects in the first cohort. Broadly in line with IMGT annotations, most TCR beta V segments showed up in productive rearrangements about 90% or about 30% of the time in an earlier analysis of around 600 of the donors. This cohort had only TCR beta chains sequenced, and the lack of alpha or paired-chain data limited which features could be detected. A later analysis found that most CMV-associated TCR beta chains appeared HLA-restricted, with HLA associations seemingly driven largely by CMV exposure. Cytomegalovirus status was reported to be diagnosed by the classifier with high specificity and sensitivity in both the original and validation cohorts. V-gene and J-gene trimming of TCR beta chains was associated with a missense DCLRE1C variant in a later genetic analysis, and the association was replicated in an independent cohort. The authors suggested that the approach could potentially be extended to other disease states and immunological phenotypes. Because HLA typing was unavailable for some donors at each locus, only the typed subset was used in association tests. Because the 87-base-pair reads could not distinguish some IMGT-functional V segments, including TRBV6-2 and TRBV6-3, those segments were excluded. According to a later analysis, parvovirus B19, influenza, CMV and Epstein-Barr virus appeared linked to several top co-occurrence clusters. While some public TCRs were present in many individuals, most TCR sequences turned up only very rarely across donors. The study listed 164 TCR beta chains as associated with cytomegalovirus. Sequencing depth was assumed to be roughly uniform across donors in the presence/absence analyses, though that assumption may not hold. Because counts were too low, approximately 15 rarely observed V segments, including chromosome 9 orphons, were excluded from the earlier analysis of around 640 of the donors.

The cohort was made up of under 800 healthy bone marrow donors. All cohort members were sampled while nominally healthy, although unrecorded immune exposures were likely present. The donor was CMV seropositive and was included in the group of about 290 seropositive cohort members. A peripheral blood sample was collected from each donor, and TCR beta sequencing was performed on peripheral blood mononuclear cells. The Qiagen DNeasy Blood Extraction Kit was used to extract genomic DNA from the blood cell samples. Regarding this clone: This clone's antigen is unknown. No base-level quality is on record; no much larger clone is a single base apart.

The library was made by the immunoSEQ multiplex PCR assay. A mixture of 60 forward primers for TCR Vbeta segments and 13 reverse primers for TCR Jbeta segments was used in the multiplex PCR. The CDR3 region of rearranged TCR beta genes was amplified from genomic DNA with a multiplex PCR assay. The amplified TCR beta libraries were sequenced on the Illumina HiSeq System as 87-base-pair reads. The original methods were these. A later analysis counted some 80 million unique TCR beta chains across the approximately 700 repertoires, and some 12 million of these chains were shared by at least two donors. To remove PCR and sequencing errors, raw reads were error-corrected and collapsed into unique sequences using a nearest-neighbor algorithm that merged closely related sequences. Alignment of CDR3 sequences to IMGT reference sequences was used to assign V, D and J gene segments. For a sequence to be retained, at least a six-nucleotide match to both a V gene segment and a J gene segment was required. Rearrangements were classified as productive when the CDR3 lacked stop codons and remained in frame with V and J, and all other rearrangements were classified as non-productive. CDR3 was defined according to IMGT convention as the region running from the second conserved V-encoded cysteine to the conserved J-encoded phenylalanine. Sequences without an unambiguous match to a single V gene segment were excluded from the earlier analysis of 587 of the donors. An earlier analysis of just under 600 of the donors called V segments functional above 56.7% productive rearrangements and segregating when the between-donor standard deviation exceeded 5%. A statistical classification framework was built for diagnosing cytomegalovirus status from the catalog of TCR beta chain sequences. In a later analysis, TCR nucleotide sequences were compared against IMGT/GENE-DB human TR gene sequences so that V and J genes could be assigned. Using the TCRdist pipeline, a later analysis assigned CDR3 sequences along with most-parsimonious VDJ recombination scenarios. In a later analysis, each TCR beta chain was defined by its CDR3 amino acid sequence together with its V-gene family, and reads without a unique V-gene family were excluded. A later analysis removed 550 to 700 highly shared, low-generation-probability nucleotide sequences to deal with suspected cross-contamination and a sequencing artifact. A later analysis calculated a clonal expansion index for each public chain from normalized within-repertoire ranks of inferred template counts. Generation probabilities in a later analysis came from a VDJ recombination model fitted to out-of-frame rearrangements, and those results were checked against IGoR. In a later analysis, hypergeometric tests were used to score TCR-TCR, TCR-HLA and TCR-CMV co-occurrence, with a repertoire-size bias correction applied to TCR pairs. False discovery rates were estimated in a later analysis by permuting HLA or CMV assignments 20 times. A later analysis grouped co-occurring TCRs with DBSCAN, adding TCRdist sequence similarity when clustering within HLA-allele-positive subsets. Repertoires with fewer than 30,000 or more than 120,000 public chains were left out of co-occurrence clustering, as were roughly five repertoires with anomalous nucleotide sharing. In TCRdb, the immuneACCESS table is reduced to in-frame sequences with V and J assigned. These tables do not hold every clone; where another copy was compared, an unresolved V gene accounts for under half, and the others remain unexplained. The DNA gave D and trimming, while V, J and clone size come from that table. In all, the sample holds 70,000 to 100,000 clones, and around 80% of those were seen once. The top ten clones comprise less than 40% of the sample.

The junction shows trimming of 5 bases on V and 0 bases on J, and the gene matches do not reach 7 bases of it. CDR3 length: 15 amino acids, cysteine to phenylalanine. CDR3 DNA only is kept here, 45 bases in frame from base 1. As encoded in the germline V gene, CDR1 is MNHEY while CDR2 is SVGAGI. The sample was PBMCs. The clonotype comes from a man in his fifties or sixties in good health and CMV-seropositive. The V and J segments used are TRBV6-5 and TRBJ2-7, with TRBD1 matching 7 junction bases. At the DNA level, the sequence is TGTGCCAGCAGTCCTTGGGACAGTTACTCCTACGAGCAGTACTTC. It encodes CASSPWDSYSYEQYF.